This T cell receptor (beta chain) was documented in a study of T-cell reconstitution after alpha-beta-depleted transplantation in children (dated by TCRdb to between 2015 and 2016). For context, the study as a whole: T-cell immune reconstitution after TCRalphabeta/CD19-depleted allogeneic hematopoietic cell transplantation in children was quantitatively tracked in the study by means of TCR repertoire profiling.

Libraries were constructed by PCR. The instrument was an Illumina HiSeq 2500. Molecular barcoding was employed in the preparation of TCR libraries, with unique molecular identifiers being used to normalize TCRbeta repertoire quantification. The public reads were reprocessed in TCRdb via fastp at Q25 and MiXCR, keeping in-frame beta chains. Rows with a matching CDR3 protein are joined into one entry that keeps the most common DNA and genes. Within this sample are hundreds of thousands of distinct CDR3 sequences, with roughly 24% of them counted one time only. The ten top clones hold about 2.5% of the sample. The treatment or condition label for this specimen denotes: allogeneic hematopoietic cell transplantation with graft depleted of TCRalphabeta T cells and CD19 B cells. Transplant recipients were children who received TCRalphabeta/CD19-depleted allogeneic hematopoietic cell grafts. Deletion took 5 bases off V and 0 bases off J, with a span of 28 bases between the germline ends. CDR1 and CDR2 are drawn from the germline V gene (reference sequence): MNHEY, SMNVEV. Inclusive of the bounding cysteine and phenylalanine, the CDR3 is 20 residues long. The sequence is cut down to CDR3 DNA, 60 bases in frame from base 1.

The study at large found these results: Over subsequent months, a decline in hyperexpanded clone frequencies was noted, and after one year, T-cell counts and TCRbeta diversity were mostly ascribed to newly produced T cells. In some patients, the high TCRbeta diversity seen at day 60 was put down to recipient T cells and intrathymic progenitors that had survived conditioning. The apparently early recovery of alphabetaT-cell counts about two months after transplant reportedly depended on only several hundred rapidly expanded clones that came from non-depleted graft cells.

In regard to this clonotype: Its recognized antigen is unknown. There are no base qualities to consult, and no much larger clone falls within one base.

The rearranged segments are TRBV27 and TRBJ1-2; confidence is insufficient to name the D gene. The clonotype comes from a girl aged 2 to 10 with Fanconi anemia, due to receive a stem cell transplant. The sample here was PBMCs, taken before TCRalphabeta/CD19-depleted stem cell transplant. The nucleotides read TGTGCCAGCAGTCTAGCCCGTCCCCCCCGGCTGCCGATATCTAACTATGGCTACACCTTC. It codes for CASSLARPPRLPISNYGYTF.